This paragraph covers one T cell receptor beta chain sequence. Germline values: CDR1 KGHSH, CDR2 LQKENI. The CDR3 is 16 amino acids. V was trimmed by 8 bases and J by 2 bases, leaving 22 bases between them. The data are from a study of cytomegalovirus exposure and HLA in healthy donors. PCR primers comprised 60 Vbeta and 13 Jbeta primers. Using immunoSEQ multiplex PCR, the repertoire was profiled, and TCRdb retains in-frame clones only, with some absent. This sample has some 150,000 clones; 80% to 85% occur once, and the top ten carry about 8.1%. This clonotype was obtained from a woman in her 50s in good health and CMV-seropositive. This rearrangement joins TRBV18 to TRBJ2-7, with TRBD2 as a possible D gene (6 bases). The specimen was PBMCs. As DNA, the CDR3 is TGTGCCAGCACCCATGGACTATCTCCTGCCCCCTACGAGCAGTACTTC. Its translation is CASTHGLSPAPYEQYF.